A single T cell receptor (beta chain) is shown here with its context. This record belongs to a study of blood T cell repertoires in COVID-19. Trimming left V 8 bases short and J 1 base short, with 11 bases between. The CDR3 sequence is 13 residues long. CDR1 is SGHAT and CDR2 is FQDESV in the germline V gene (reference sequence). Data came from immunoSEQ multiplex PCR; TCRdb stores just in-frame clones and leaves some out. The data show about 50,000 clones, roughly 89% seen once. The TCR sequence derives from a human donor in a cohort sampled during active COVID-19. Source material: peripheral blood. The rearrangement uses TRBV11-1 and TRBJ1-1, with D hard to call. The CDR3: CASSRTSNTEAFF. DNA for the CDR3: TGTGCCAGCTCCCGTACTTCGAACACTGAAGCTTTCTTT.